Each of the 29 T cell receptor beta chains below was sequenced from the same sample in a study of blood T cell repertoires in COVID-19. Clones were sequenced by immunoSEQ multiplex PCR, and TCRdb holds only the in-frame ones, with some missing. The sample gives 61,000 or so clones, around 90% of which show up once; about 18% is in the top ten. Sequenced input: peripheral blood. The source is a woman of 80 years or more with active COVID-19.

The rearrangement uses TRBV4-1 and TRBJ2-7; unclear D gene. The V gene's germline CDR1 is MGHRA and CDR2 YSYEKL. The CDR3 runs 16 residues. With 1 base removed from V and 3 bases from J, the gap between germline ends came to 16 bases. As DNA, the CDR3 is TGCGCCAGCAGCCAAGGCCTGGCCTCGACTCGCTACGAGCAGTACTTC. Translating it yields CASSQGLASTRYEQYF.

This chain links TRBV5-5 with TRBJ2-2; perhaps TRBD2 as D (5 bases). The CDR3 totals 16 residues. Germline values: CDR1 SGHKS, CDR2 YYEKEE (reference sequence). With 4 bases removed from V and 1 base from J, the gap between germline ends came to 14 bases. The CDR3 DNA is TGTGCCAGCAGCCCCATGCCCGGGATGAACACCGGGGAGCTGTTTTTT. This sequence encodes CASSPMPGMNTGELFF.

V usage is TRBV4-3 and J usage is TRBJ2-3, with TRBD2 identical over 7 bases. V gave up 1 base and J gave up 0 bases; unmatched junction bases: 1. The CDR3 is 15 amino acids. CDR1 is LGHNA and CDR2 is YSLEER in the germline V gene. CDR3 nucleotide sequence: TGCGCCAGCAGCCAAGCGACTAGCAGCACAGATACGCAGTATTTT. This codes for CASSQATSSTDTQYF.

CDR3 sequence reads: CASSAPTGATNEKLFF. The CDR3, as DNA: TGCGCCAGCAGCGCCCCTACAGGCGCAACTAATGAAAAACTGTTTTTT. The rearrangement joins TRBV5-1 to TRBJ1-4, with D possibly being TRBD1 (5 bases). Germline CDR1 is SGHRS and CDR2 is YFSETQ. Trimming took 4 bases from V and 0 from J, leaving 13 bases between them. This CDR3 contains 16 residues.

The rearrangement joins TRBV7-3 to TRBJ2-1; 7 nucleotides line up with TRBD1. The V gene's germline CDR1 is SGHTA and CDR2 FQGTGA. The CDR3 loop spans 13 amino acids. After removal of 3 bases from V and 11 bases from J, the junction contained 7 bases not matched to a gene. CDR3 in DNA: TGTGCCAGCAGCTTCGGGGACAGCCTCAAGCAGTTCTTC. This translates into CASSFGDSLKQFF. The variable domain in full, completed from reference TRBV7-3 and TRBJ2-1, reads GAGVSQTPSNKVTEKGKYVELRCDPISGHTALYWYRQSLGQGPEFLIYFQGTGAADDSGLPNDRFFAVRPEGSVSTLKIQRTERGDSAVYLCASSFGDSLKQFFGPGTRLTVL.

This chain connects TRBV11-1 to TRBJ2-7, with D hard to call. Germline-derived CDR1 and CDR2 are SGHAT and FQDESV (reference sequence). This CDR3 spans 14 amino acids. Trimming removed 4 bases at V and 2 bases at J, with 12 bases between. The CDR3 spells CASSSYREAYEQYF. CDR3 in DNA: TGTGCCAGCAGCTCTTACCGAGAGGCCTACGAGCAGTACTTC.

This chain joins TRBV6-5 and TRBJ2-1; TRBD1 matches 12 bases. Germline V gene data show CDR1 as MNHEY and CDR2 as SVGAGI. The length of the CDR3 is 14 residues. J gave up 7 bases and V 6 bases, and 4 bases lay outside the gene matches. The CDR3 loop is CASRGTGGWNEQFF. The CDR3 region has the DNA TGTGCCAGCAGGGGGACAGGGGGCTGGAATGAGCAGTTCTTC.

This clone appeared once. This chain links TRBV6-2 or TRBV6-3 with TRBJ1-2, with 9 bases identical to TRBD1. Germline trimming cut 2 bases from V and 7 bases from J; bases unmatched to any gene: 11. In germline, CDR1 is MNHEY, CDR2 SVGEGT. The CDR3 is made up of 16 amino acids. CDR3 loop: CASSYHARTGEGGYTF. The DNA for the CDR3 is TGTGCCAGCAGTTACCACGCCAGGACAGGGGAAGGTGGCTACACCTTC.

This chain connects TRBV24-1 to TRBJ2-1; D is perhaps TRBD1 (7 bases). The CDR3 loop spans 15 amino acids. Germline V lookup: CDR1 KGHDR, CDR2 SFDVKD. The V gene lost 3 bases and the J gene lost 7 bases, with 15 bases spanning the gap. This CDR3 reads CATSDPDQGGNEQFF. DNA of the CDR3: TGTGCCACCAGTGATCCCGACCAGGGGGGAAATGAGCAGTTCTTC.

The rearrangement joins TRBV19 to TRBJ2-2, with 7 positions matching TRBD1. The CDR3 sequence is 16 residues long. The V gene's germline CDR1 is LNHDA and CDR2 SQIVND (reference sequence). V lost 6 bases and J lost 0; bases outside the gene matches: 7. CDR3 amino acids: CASRRLQGSNTGELFF. CDR3 in DNA: TGTGCCAGTAGACGGTTACAGGGGTCGAACACCGGGGAGCTGTTTTTT. The whole variable domain, remainder taken from reference TRBV19 and TRBJ2-2, is DGGITQSPKYLFRKEGQNVTLSCEQNLNHDAMYWYRQDPGQGLRLIYYSQIVNDFQKGDIAEGYSVSREKKESFPLTVTSAQKNPTAFYLCASRRLQGSNTGELFFGEGSRLTVL.

The rearrangement joins TRBV30 to TRBJ2-2; D unresolved. This CDR3 has 13 residues. Trimming left V 3 bases short and J 0 bases short, with 5 bases between. CDR1 and CDR2 from the germline V gene are GTSNPN and SVGIG (reference sequence). CDR3 bases: TGTGCCTGGAGGCTAGCGAACACCGGGGAGCTGTTTTTT. This gives the protein CAWRLANTGELFF.

The J gene is TRBJ2-7, the V gene TRBV10-3, with D tentatively TRBD2 (8 bases). Germline CDR1 reads ENHRY; CDR2 reads SYGVKD. The V end lost 10 bases, the J end lost 12 bases, and 34 bases lay between the germline ends. This CDR3 has 16 amino acids. CDR3 nucleotides: TGTGCCACCCGGACAGGTTCTGGCGGGGGGCCCACCCGCTTGTACTTC. Its protein is CATRTGSGGGPTRLYF.

J is TRBJ2-1 and V is TRBV3-1 (or the pseudogene TRBV3-2), with 9 bases identical to TRBD2. Germline CDR1 reads LGHDT; CDR2 reads YNNKEL (reference sequence). After removal of 4 bases from V and 5 bases from J, the junction contained 6 bases not matched to a gene. The length of the CDR3 is 15 residues. DNA of the CDR3: TGTGCCAGCAGCCCCCGGACTAGCGTCAACAATGAGCAGTTCTTC. It translates to CASSPRTSVNNEQFF.

The chain recombines TRBV28 with TRBJ1-2; 7 nucleotides line up with TRBD1. Germline-derived CDR1 and CDR2 are MDHEN and SYDVKM. The J segment lost 4 bases and the V segment lost 2 bases, leaving 7 bases of the junction unmatched. The CDR3 extends over 15 amino acids. The CDR3 DNA reads as TGTGCCAGCAGTTTACGCCCAGGGGGGCTCTATGGCTACACCTTC. It encodes CASSLRPGGLYGYTF.

This rearrangement joins TRBV7-2 to TRBJ2-1, with TRBD1 matching over 11 bases. The CDR3 is 14 residues long. The V gene end was trimmed by 4 bases and the J gene end by 7 bases; junction bases not matched to a gene: 3. Germline lookup yields CDR1 SGHTA and CDR2 FQGNSA. The CDR3 DNA reads as TGTGCCAGCAGCTGGGACAGGGGGAGGAATGAGCAGTTCTTC. Translation gives CASSWDRGRNEQFF.

The V call is TRBV18, the J call TRBJ2-1; D gene ambiguous. Trimming took off 5 bases at V and 6 bases at J, with 11 bases between the two ends. Germline values: CDR1 KGHSH, CDR2 LQKENI. The CDR3 loop spans 13 amino acids. The CDR3 protein is CASSWQFRNEQFF. The CDR3 bases are TGTGCCAGCTCATGGCAATTCCGCAATGAGCAGTTCTTC.

The chain combines TRBV10-3 with TRBJ2-1; 10 bases are shared with TRBD2. J lost 9 bases, V lost 10 bases, and 9 bases had no gene match. CDR3 size: 13 residues. Germline V gene sequence: CDR1 ENHRY, CDR2 SYGVKD. DNA of the CDR3: TGTGCCACCTTCCCTAGCGGGGGCATTGAGCAGTTCTTC. Translating it yields CATFPSGGIEQFF.

The chain is built from TRBV28 and TRBJ2-3; 8 bases map to TRBD2. The CDR3 has 13 residues. Losses at the gene ends were 10 bases for V and 1 base for J; bases not matched to a gene: 4. Germline loops: CDR1 MDHEN, CDR2 SYDVKM. For the CDR3, the DNA is TGTGCCATCGATAGCGGGGGCACAGATACGCAGTATTTT. Protein: CAIDSGGTDTQYF.

The chain is built from TRBV5-1 and TRBJ2-5, with D tentatively TRBD2 (6 bases). The CDR3 contains 14 residues. Trimming shortened V by 4 bases and J by 1 base, and 11 bases separated the two germline ends. CDR1 and CDR2 from the germline V gene are SGHRS and YFSETQ. The CDR3 protein is CASSPSSAQETQYF. Written as DNA, the CDR3 is TGCGCCAGCAGCCCATCTAGCGCCCAAGAGACCCAGTACTTC.

The chain links TRBV7-2 to TRBJ2-1, with 8 bases matching TRBD2. The germline CDR1 and CDR2 sequences are SGHTA and FQGNSA. V gave up 2 bases and J gave up 7 bases; unmatched junction bases: 7. This CDR3 comprises 15 residues. The DNA of the CDR3 is TGTGCCAGCAGCTTAAGAGTCGGGGGGGCTAATGAGCAGTTCTTC. It is translated as CASSLRVGGANEQFF. Full variable domain (remainder filled in from reference TRBV7-2 and TRBJ2-1): GAGVSQSPSNKVTEKGKDVELRCDPISGHTALYWYRQSLGQGLEFLIYFQGNSAPDKSGLPSDRFSAERTGGSVSTLTIQRTQQEDSAVYLCASSLRVGGANEQFFGPGTRLTVL.

The chain is built from TRBV19 and TRBJ1-4, with D unclear. V lost 2 bases to trimming and J lost 0 bases, with 7 bases between them. Germline CDR1 LNHDA, CDR2 SQIVND (reference sequence). This CDR3 has 15 amino acids. The CDR3: CASSIRGATNEKLFF. CDR3 nucleotide sequence: TGTGCCAGTAGTATAAGAGGTGCAACTAATGAAAAACTGTTTTTT. Full variable domain (outside the CDR3, taken from reference TRBV19 and TRBJ1-4): DGGITQSPKYLFRKEGQNVTLSCEQNLNHDAMYWYRQDPGQGLRLIYYSQIVNDFQKGDIAEGYSVSREKKESFPLTVTSAQKNPTAFYLCASSIRGATNEKLFFGSGTQLSVL.

The V call is TRBV7-2, the J call TRBJ1-1; D unresolved. This CDR3 region has 13 residues. The V and J ends lost 7 bases and 1 base respectively, with 10 bases between them. Germline CDR1 SGHTA, CDR2 FQGNSA. The CDR3 sequence: CASKRERNTEAFF. DNA of the CDR3: TGTGCCAGCAAGCGGGAAAGGAACACTGAAGCTTTCTTT.

This chain's CDR3 is CASSLETGQGVNEQYF. DNA for the CDR3: TGTGCCAGCAGCTTGGAGACGGGACAGGGGGTAAATGAGCAGTACTTC. The chain joins TRBV7-9 to TRBJ2-7, with TRBD1 matching over 11 bases. Germline values: CDR1 SEHNR, CDR2 FQNEAQ (reference sequence). This CDR3 spans 16 amino acids. The ends lost 3 bases at V and 7 bases at J; junction bases unmatched: 11.

The CDR3 protein is CASSQDLRGFVREETQYF. CDR3 nucleotides: TGTGCCAGCAGCCAAGATCTACGAGGATTCGTCCGGGAGGAGACCCAGTACTTC. The gene calls are TRBV4-2 and TRBJ2-5, with D tentatively TRBD2 (6 bases). V was cut by 0 bases and J by 5 bases, with 22 bases left in between. This CDR3 is built from 18 residues. The germline gives CDR1 LGHNA, CDR2 YNFKEQ.

This sequence joins TRBV7-3 and TRBJ1-1, with D unresolved. The germline V gene encodes CDR1 SGHTA and CDR2 FQGTGA. CDR3 length equals 13 residues. V lost 5 bases and J 0 bases, leaving 7 bases between the germline ends. CDR3 residues: CASSEYMNTEAFF. CDR3 DNA sequence: TGTGCCAGCAGCGAATACATGAACACTGAAGCTTTCTTT.

V gene TRBV11-3 combines with J gene TRBJ2-3; the match to TRBD2 covers 11 bases. Losses at the gene ends were 3 bases for V and 8 bases for J; bases not matched to a gene: 4. Looked up from germline, CDR1 is SGHNT and CDR2 is YENEEA. This CDR3 is built from 14 residues. DNA of the CDR3: TGTGCCAGCAGCTTTAGCGGGGGGGCCGGTACGCAGTATTTT. Residues: CASSFSGGAGTQYF.

This clone was detected a few times. CDR3 residues: CASSLNTGELFF. The CDR3 coding sequence is TGTGCCAGCAGCCTCAACACCGGGGAGCTGTTTTTT. The V call is TRBV7-9, the J call TRBJ2-2; D not resolved. V was pared by 5 bases and J by 2 bases, with 3 bases between. CDR3 length equals 12 residues. Germline CDR1 reads SEHNR; CDR2 reads FQNEAQ (reference sequence).

The V call is TRBV10-2, the J call TRBJ1-5, with D possibly being TRBD1 (6 bases). V lost 3 bases, J lost 4 bases, and 10 bases lay in between. This CDR3 is built from 14 residues. CDR1 and CDR2 (germline): WSHSY, SAAADI. As DNA, the CDR3 is TGCGCCAGCAGTGAAAGGGGACAAAATCAGCCCCAGCATTTT. Amino acid sequence: CASSERGQNQPQHF.

The sample holds one count of this clone. The V gene is TRBV5-1, the J gene TRBJ1-1; TRBD1 aligns across 7 bases. Germline CDR1 SGHRS, CDR2 YFSETQ. J was trimmed by 0 bases and V by 4 bases; bases with no gene match: 15. The CDR3 loop spans 18 amino acids. CDR3 sequence (DNA): TGCGCCAGCAGCGGAAAAGGGGGCTGGTATGAAATGAACACTGAAGCTTTCTTT. Translation: CASSGKGGWYEMNTEAFF.